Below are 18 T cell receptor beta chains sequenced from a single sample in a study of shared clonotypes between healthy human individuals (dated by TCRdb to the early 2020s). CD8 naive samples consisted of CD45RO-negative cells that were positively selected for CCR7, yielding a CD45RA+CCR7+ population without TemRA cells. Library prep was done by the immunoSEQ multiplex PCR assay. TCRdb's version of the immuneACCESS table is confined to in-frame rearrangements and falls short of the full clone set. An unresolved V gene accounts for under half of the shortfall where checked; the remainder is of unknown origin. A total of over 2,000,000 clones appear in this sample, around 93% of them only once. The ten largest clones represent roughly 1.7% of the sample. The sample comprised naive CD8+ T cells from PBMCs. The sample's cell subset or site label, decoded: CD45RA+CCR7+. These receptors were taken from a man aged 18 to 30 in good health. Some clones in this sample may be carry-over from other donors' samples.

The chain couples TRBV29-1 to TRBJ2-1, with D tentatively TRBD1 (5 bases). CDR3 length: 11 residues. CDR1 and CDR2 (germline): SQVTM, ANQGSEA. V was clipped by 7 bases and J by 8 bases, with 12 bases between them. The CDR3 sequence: CSAKGLDEQFF. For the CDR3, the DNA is TGCAGCGCAAAGGGGTTGGATGAGCAGTTCTTC.

CDR3 region: CASRRAGRNEQFF. For the CDR3, the DNA is TGTGCCAGCAGGCGGGCGGGAAGGAATGAGCAGTTCTTC. The chain is built from TRBV2 and TRBJ2-1, with D perhaps TRBD2 (6 bases). The CDR3 extends over 13 amino acids. The germline V gene encodes CDR1 SNHLY and CDR2 FYNNEI. With 6 bases removed from V and 7 bases from J, the gap between germline ends came to 13 bases.

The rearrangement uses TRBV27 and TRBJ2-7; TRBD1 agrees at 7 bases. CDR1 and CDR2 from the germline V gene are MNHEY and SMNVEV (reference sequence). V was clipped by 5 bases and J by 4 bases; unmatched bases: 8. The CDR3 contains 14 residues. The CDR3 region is CASSPLGGLYEQYF. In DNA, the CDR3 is TGTGCCAGCAGTCCCTTAGGGGGCCTTTACGAGCAGTACTTC.

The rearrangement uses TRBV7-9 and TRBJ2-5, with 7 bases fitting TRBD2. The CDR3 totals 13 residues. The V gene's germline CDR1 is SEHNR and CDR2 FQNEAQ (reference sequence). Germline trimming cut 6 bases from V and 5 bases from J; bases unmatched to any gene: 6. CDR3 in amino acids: CASRASGNETQYF. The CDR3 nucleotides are TGTGCCAGCAGGGCTAGCGGAAATGAGACCCAGTACTTC.

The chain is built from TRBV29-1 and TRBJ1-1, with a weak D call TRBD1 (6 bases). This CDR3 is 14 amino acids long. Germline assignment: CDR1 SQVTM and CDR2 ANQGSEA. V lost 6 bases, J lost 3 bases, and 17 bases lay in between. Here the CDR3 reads CSVAGTPWDTEAFF. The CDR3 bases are TGCAGCGTAGCCGGGACACCCTGGGACACTGAAGCTTTCTTT.

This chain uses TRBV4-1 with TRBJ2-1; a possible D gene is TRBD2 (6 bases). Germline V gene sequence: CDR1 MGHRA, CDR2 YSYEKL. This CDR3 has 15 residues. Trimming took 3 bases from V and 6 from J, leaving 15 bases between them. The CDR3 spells CASSQADGRGNEQFF. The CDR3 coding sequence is TGCGCCAGCAGCCAGGCGGACGGGCGGGGCAATGAGCAGTTCTTC.

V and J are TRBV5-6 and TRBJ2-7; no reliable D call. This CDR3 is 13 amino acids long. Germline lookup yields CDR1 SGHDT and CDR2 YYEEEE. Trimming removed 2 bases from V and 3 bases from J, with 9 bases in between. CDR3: CASSFNNIYEQYF. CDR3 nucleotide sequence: TGTGCCAGCAGCTTTAACAATATCTACGAGCAGTACTTC.

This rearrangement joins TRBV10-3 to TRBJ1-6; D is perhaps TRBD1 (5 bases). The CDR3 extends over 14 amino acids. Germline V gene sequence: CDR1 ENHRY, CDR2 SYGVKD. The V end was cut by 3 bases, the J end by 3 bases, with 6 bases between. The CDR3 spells CAISEGDYNSPLHF. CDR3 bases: TGTGCCATCAGTGAAGGGGACTATAATTCACCCCTCCACTTT.

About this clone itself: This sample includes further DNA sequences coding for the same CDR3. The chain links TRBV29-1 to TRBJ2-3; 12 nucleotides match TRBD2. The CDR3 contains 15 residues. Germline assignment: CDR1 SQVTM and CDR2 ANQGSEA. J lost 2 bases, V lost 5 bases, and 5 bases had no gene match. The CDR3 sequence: CSVIRTSGITDTQYF. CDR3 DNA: TGCAGCGTTATCCGGACTAGCGGGATCACAGATACGCAGTATTTT.

CDR3 DNA sequence: TGTGCCAGCAGCCAGACAGGGTCCTACAATGAGCAGTTCTTC. It is translated as CASSQTGSYNEQFF. V gene TRBV7-3 combines with J gene TRBJ2-1; TRBD1 aligns across 7 bases. The CDR3 is made up of 14 amino acids. Trimming removed 5 bases from V and 1 base from J; junction bases left unmatched: 2. Germline assignment: CDR1 SGHTA and CDR2 FQGTGA.

CDR3 protein: CASSYGVGQPQHF. The CDR3 bases are TGTGCCAGCAGTTATGGGGTGGGTCAGCCCCAGCATTTT. The rearrangement uses TRBV27 and TRBJ1-5; D remains ambiguous. This CDR3 is built from 13 residues. Germline CDR1 and CDR2: MNHEY and SMNVEV (reference sequence). V lost 4 bases and J lost 6, with 10 bases in between.

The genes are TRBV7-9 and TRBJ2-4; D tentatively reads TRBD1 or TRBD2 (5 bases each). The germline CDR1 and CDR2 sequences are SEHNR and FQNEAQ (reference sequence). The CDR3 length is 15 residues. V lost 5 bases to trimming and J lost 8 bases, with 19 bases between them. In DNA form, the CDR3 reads TGTGCCAGCAGCCCCCGGGACGGCCCCGCGGACATTCAGTACTTC. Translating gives CASSPRDGPADIQYF.

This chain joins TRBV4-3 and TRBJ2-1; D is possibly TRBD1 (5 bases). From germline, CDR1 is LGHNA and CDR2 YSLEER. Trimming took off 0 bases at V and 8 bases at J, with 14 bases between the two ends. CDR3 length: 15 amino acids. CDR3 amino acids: CASSQDMGQGYEQFF. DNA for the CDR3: TGCGCCAGCAGCCAAGATATGGGGCAGGGTTATGAGCAGTTCTTC.

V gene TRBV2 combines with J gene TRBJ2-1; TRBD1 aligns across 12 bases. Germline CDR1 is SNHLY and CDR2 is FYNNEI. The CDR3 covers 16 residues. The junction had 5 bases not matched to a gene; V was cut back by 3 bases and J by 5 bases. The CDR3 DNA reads TGTGCCAGCAGTGACTATCGGGACAGGGGGCACAATGAGCAGTTCTTC. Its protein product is CASSDYRDRGHNEQFF.

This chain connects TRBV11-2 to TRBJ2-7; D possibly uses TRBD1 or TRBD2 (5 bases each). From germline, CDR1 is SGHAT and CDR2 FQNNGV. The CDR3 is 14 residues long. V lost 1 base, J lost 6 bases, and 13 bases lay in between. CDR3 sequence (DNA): TGTGCCAGCAGCTTAGTGGGTGGGGGAAGCGAGCAGTACTTC. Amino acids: CASSLVGGGSEQYF. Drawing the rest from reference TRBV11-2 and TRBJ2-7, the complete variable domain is EAGVAQSPRYKIIEKRQSVAFWCNPISGHATLYWYQQILGQGPKLLIQFQNNGVVDDSQLPKDRFSAERLKGVDSTLKIQPAKLEDSAVYLCASSLVGGGSEQYFGPGTRLTVT.

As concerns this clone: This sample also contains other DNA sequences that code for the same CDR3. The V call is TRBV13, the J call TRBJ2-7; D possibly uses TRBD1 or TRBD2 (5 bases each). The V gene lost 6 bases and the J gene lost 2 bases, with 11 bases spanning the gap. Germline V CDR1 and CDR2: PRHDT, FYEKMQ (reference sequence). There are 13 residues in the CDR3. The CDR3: CASSPVGAYEQYF. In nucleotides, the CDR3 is TGTGCCAGCAGTCCGGTGGGGGCCTACGAGCAGTACTTC.

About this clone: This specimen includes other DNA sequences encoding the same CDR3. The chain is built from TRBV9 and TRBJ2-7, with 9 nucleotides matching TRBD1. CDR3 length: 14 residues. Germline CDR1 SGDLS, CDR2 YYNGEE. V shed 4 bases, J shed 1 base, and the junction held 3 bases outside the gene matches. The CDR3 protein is CASSSGTGSYEQYF. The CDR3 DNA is TGTGCCAGCAGCTCCGGGACAGGGTCCTACGAGCAGTACTTC.

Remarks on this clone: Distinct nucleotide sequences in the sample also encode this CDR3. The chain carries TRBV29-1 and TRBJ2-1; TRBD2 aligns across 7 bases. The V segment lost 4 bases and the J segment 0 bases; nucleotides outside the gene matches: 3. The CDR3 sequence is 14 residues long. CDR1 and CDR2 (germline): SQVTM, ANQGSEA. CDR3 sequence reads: CSVGGRGSYNEQFF. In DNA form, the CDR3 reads TGCAGCGTTGGCGGGAGAGGCTCCTACAATGAGCAGTTCTTC.